This T cell receptor (beta chain) was recorded in a study of cytomegalovirus exposure and HLA in healthy donors. General study results and limits: Whilst most TCR sequences proved rare, a subset of public TCRs occurred across many donors. In a later analysis, at a false discovery rate of 0.05, about 17,000 TCR beta sequences matched HLA alleles. Some segments of the V type, notably TRBV6-2 and TRBV6-3, were excluded as indistinguishable. A missense variant in DCLRE1C was later tied to TCR beta V- and J-gene trimming.

V trimming: 2 bases; J trimming: 5 bases; junction bases outside the gene matches: 12. The length of the CDR3 is 17 residues. Germline V gene data show CDR1 as MGHRA and CDR2 as YSYEKL. PCR primers comprised 60 Vbeta and 13 Jbeta primers. The assay was immunoSEQ multiplex PCR, and TCRdb's table has in-frame clones only and misses some. Here the sample spans some 85,000 clones, approximately 83% being singletons. As for this clone: Its antigen is as yet unknown.

Specimen: PBMCs. This receptor was identified in a man aged 40-55 years in good health and CMV-seronegative. The rearrangement links TRBV4-1 to TRBJ2-5; 9 bases fit TRBD1. CDR3 coding DNA: TGCGCCAGCAGCCAACCCCCTCCACAGGGGGCTCAGGAGACCCAGTACTTC. As protein: CASSQPPPQGAQETQYF.